One T cell receptor (beta chain) is described in this entry. These data originate in a study of blood T cell repertoires in COVID-19. Germline CDR1 reads SGHNT; CDR2 reads YENEEA. The CDR3 loop spans 16 amino acids. V dropped 5 bases and J dropped 7 bases, with 23 bases sitting between them. Profiled with immunoSEQ multiplex PCR; TCRdb holds only in-frame clones, not every one. This sample has about 240,000 clones, with about 90% found just once. This chain uses TRBV11-3 with TRBJ2-5, with D perhaps TRBD1 (6 bases). The sample consisted of PBMCs or T cells enriched from blood (not recorded which). The clonotype originates from a woman in her thirties or forties with acute COVID-19. CDR3 DNA sequence: TGTGCCAGCAGCCCCAAGGACAGCCCCCAGGGCTGGACCCAGTACTTC. Amino acids: CASSPKDSPQGWTQYF.